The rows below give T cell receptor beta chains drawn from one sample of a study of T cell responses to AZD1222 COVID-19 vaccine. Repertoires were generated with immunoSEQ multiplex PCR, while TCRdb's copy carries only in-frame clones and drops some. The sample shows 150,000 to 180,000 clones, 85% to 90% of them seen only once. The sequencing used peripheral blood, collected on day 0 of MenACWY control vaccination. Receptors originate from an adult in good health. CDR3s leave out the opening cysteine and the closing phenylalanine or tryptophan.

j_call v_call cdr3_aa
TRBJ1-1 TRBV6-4 ASSPQGNMNTEAF
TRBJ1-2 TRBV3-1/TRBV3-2 ASSQEGGLYGYT
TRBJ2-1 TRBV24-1 ATSDGTAQRNEQF
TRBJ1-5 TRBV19 ASSTGGAGNQPQH
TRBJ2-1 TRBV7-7 ASSLAGGAYNEQF
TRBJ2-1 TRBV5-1 ATTFSGGSYNEQF
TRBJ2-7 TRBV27 ASSFKPGGVREQY
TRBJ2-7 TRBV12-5 ASGAVRRGSYEQY
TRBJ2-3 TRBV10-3 AISESYSGDTQY
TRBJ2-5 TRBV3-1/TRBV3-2 ASSLLAGGGETQY
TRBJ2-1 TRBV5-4 ASSLLLAGNEQF
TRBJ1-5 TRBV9 ASSPRGGQPQH
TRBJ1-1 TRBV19 ASRRGTGAEAF
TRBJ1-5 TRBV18 ASSPPQSNQPQH
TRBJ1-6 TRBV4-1 ASSQEPNLDNSPLH
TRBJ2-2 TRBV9 ASSTRAGTGELF
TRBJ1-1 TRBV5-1 ASSDTGRPPEAF
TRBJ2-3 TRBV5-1 ASSLVGTGGQY
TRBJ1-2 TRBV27 ASRTRGNYGYT
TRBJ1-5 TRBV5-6 ASSLGPGLSNQPQH